Below are 20 T cell receptor beta chains sequenced from a single sample in a study of blood T cell repertoires in COVID-19. Data came from immunoSEQ multiplex PCR; TCRdb stores just in-frame clones and leaves some out. The sample lists about 180,000 clones, about 90% occurring once. Sample: PBMCs or T cells enriched from blood (not recorded which). These receptor sequences come from a human donor with acute COVID-19. The donor label of this sample is uncertain.

The gene calls are TRBV19 and TRBJ2-3, with 14 positions matching TRBD2. Germline CDR1 is LNHDA and CDR2 is SQIVND (reference sequence). Trimming cost V 0 bases and J 2 bases; bases outside gene matches: 7. The CDR3 has 19 residues. This CDR3 is CASSIETSGGEEPTDTQYF. The CDR3 DNA sequence: TGTGCCAGTAGTATAGAGACTAGCGGGGGGGAAGAGCCCACAGATACGCAGTATTTT. Full variable domain (missing parts from reference TRBV19 and TRBJ2-3): DGGITQSPKYLFRKEGQNVTLSCEQNLNHDAMYWYRQDPGQGLRLIYYSQIVNDFQKGDIAEGYSVSREKKESFPLTVTSAQKNPTAFYLCASSIETSGGEEPTDTQYFGPGTRLTVL.

The chain uses TRBV19 and TRBJ2-2; tentative D call: TRBD2 (6 bases). Trimming stripped 6 bases from V and 3 bases from J, with 14 bases between. From germline, CDR1 is LNHDA and CDR2 SQIVND (reference sequence). The CDR3 covers 15 residues. The chain's CDR3 is CASRLALDDTGELFF. CDR3 coding DNA: TGTGCCAGTAGACTAGCTCTGGACGACACCGGGGAGCTGTTTTTT.

J is TRBJ2-3 and V is TRBV7-3; TRBD1 matches 8 bases. V gave up 4 bases and J gave up 6 bases; unmatched junction bases: 3. The CDR3 length is 13 residues. Germline V gene lookup returns CDR1 SGHTA and CDR2 FQGTGA. CDR3 DNA sequence: TGTGCCAGCAGCTCGACAGGGGCCGATACGCAGTATTTT. Protein product: CASSSTGADTQYF.

The rearrangement links TRBV18 to TRBJ2-7; 10 bases fit TRBD1. The CDR3 extends over 13 amino acids. The germline CDR1 and CDR2 sequences are KGHSH and LQKENI. V lost 3 bases and J lost 10; bases outside the gene matches: 6. CDR3 nucleotides: TGTGCCAGCTCACCCGGACAGGGGGTAAATCAGTACTTC. Translated, it gives CASSPGQGVNQYF.

The chain carries TRBV9 and TRBJ1-4, with 8 nucleotides matching TRBD1. The ends lost 3 bases at V and 7 bases at J; junction bases unmatched: 8. Germline V gene lookup returns CDR1 SGDLS and CDR2 YYNGEE. The CDR3 runs to 15 residues. The CDR3 here is CASSAGQGRGEKLFF. CDR3 nucleotides: TGTGCCAGCAGCGCTGGACAGGGTCGGGGTGAAAAACTGTTTTTT.

The CDR3 DNA sequence: TGTGCCAGCAGTTCCTATCCAGGGGATCATGGCTACACCTTC. This sequence encodes CASSSYPGDHGYTF. The chain joins TRBV28 to TRBJ1-2; TRBD1 is a possible D gene (6 bases). Trimming took off 4 bases at V and 6 bases at J, with 15 bases between the two ends. Per germline, CDR1 MDHEN and CDR2 SYDVKM. CDR3 length: 14 amino acids.

This sequence joins TRBV27 and TRBJ2-7, with 7 bases fitting TRBD1. This CDR3 has 15 residues. V lost 1 base to trimming and J lost 3 bases; unmatched junction nucleotides: 6. Germline loops: CDR1 MNHEY, CDR2 SMNVEV (reference sequence). The CDR3, as DNA: TGTGCCAGCAGTTTATTCGGGGACAGAGACTACGAGCAGTACTTC. Translated, it gives CASSLFGDRDYEQYF.

V is TRBV14 and J is TRBJ2-1; 11 nucleotides align to TRBD2. The CDR3 consists of 20 residues. Per the germline V gene, CDR1 is SGHDN and CDR2 is FVKESK. J was trimmed by 4 bases and V by 0 bases; bases with no gene match: 14. The CDR3 protein is CASSQEIAGGPTLKYNEQFF. CDR3 DNA: TGTGCCAGCAGCCAAGAGATAGCGGGGGGGCCGACCCTAAAATACAATGAGCAGTTCTTC.

V and J are TRBV12-3 or TRBV12-4 and TRBJ1-6; perhaps TRBD1 as D (6 bases). The CDR3 runs to 13 residues. V lost 5 bases, J lost 8 bases, and 10 bases lay in between. DNA for the CDR3: TGTGCCAGCAGTCGGGCAGGGGATTCACCCCTCCACTTT. Its protein product is CASSRAGDSPLHF.

This clone was recorded only once. The J gene is TRBJ2-3, the V gene TRBV7-7; 8 nucleotides align to TRBD1. The CDR3 loop spans 15 amino acids. Germline V gene data show CDR1 as SSHAT and CDR2 as FNYEAQ (reference sequence). V was pared by 1 base and J by 5 bases, with 5 bases of the junction left unmatched. CDR3 sequence reads: CASSLGTGWGDTQYF. CDR3 bases: TGTGCCAGCAGCTTAGGGACAGGGTGGGGAGATACGCAGTATTTT.

A word on this clone: A junction end diverges from the germline sequence, so it may reflect a read error. CDR3: CASDGTGDLLAGGDF. CDR3 sequence (DNA): TGTGCCAGCGATGGGACAGGGGACTTACTAGCGGGGGGGGATTTT. The V gene is TRBV6-5, the J gene TRBJ2-3; 13 bases fit TRBD2. The CDR3 runs to 15 residues. Germline V gene sequence: CDR1 MNHEY, CDR2 SVGAGI.

The chain couples TRBV30 to TRBJ1-6; 8 positions match TRBD1. This CDR3 contains 13 residues. Germline V gene sequence: CDR1 GTSNPN, CDR2 SVGIG (reference sequence). The V gene end was trimmed by 5 bases and the J gene end by 10 bases; junction bases not matched to a gene: 7. CDR3 DNA sequence: TGTGCCTGGCAGGGGGCGCAGAGATCACCCCTCCACTTT. Its protein is CAWQGAQRSPLHF.

The V and J genes are TRBV9 and TRBJ2-3; TRBD1 agrees at 9 bases. This CDR3 contains 16 residues. V was pared by 0 bases and J by 3 bases, with 5 bases of the junction left unmatched. Germline V lookup: CDR1 SGDLS, CDR2 YYNGEE. The CDR3 region is CASSVGGTGITDTQYF. The CDR3 DNA is TGTGCCAGCAGCGTAGGCGGGACAGGGATTACAGATACGCAGTATTTT. The full variable domain, rest sourced from reference TRBV9 and TRBJ2-3, is DSGVTQTPKHLITATGQRVTLRCSPRSGDLSVYWYQQSLDQGLQFLIQYYNGEERAKGNILERFSAQQFPDLHSELNLSSLELGDSALYFCASSVGGTGITDTQYFGPGTRLTVL.

V usage is TRBV4-1 and J usage is TRBJ2-1, with 9 bases that match TRBD2. Germline V lookup: CDR1 MGHRA, CDR2 YSYEKL. V shed 3 bases, J shed 12 bases, and the junction held 15 bases outside the gene matches. CDR3 length: 16 amino acids. DNA of the CDR3: TGCGCCAGCAGCCAGAGACTTGGGAGTAGCGGGGGACCGCAGTTCTTC. This encodes CASSQRLGSSGGPQFF.

The chain is built from TRBV30 and TRBJ1-2; possible D gene TRBD1, 6 bases. This CDR3 comprises 20 residues. CDR1 is GTSNPN, CDR2 SVGIG, per germline (reference sequence). Trimming pared 1 base from V and 3 bases from J, leaving 30 bases between. The CDR3 DNA is TGTGCCTGGAGTGGTCGGCGCCCCGGGACACCAACCCACCCCCACTATGGCTACACCTTC. Residues: CAWSGRRPGTPTHPHYGYTF.

The V and J genes are TRBV5-4 and TRBJ2-1, with 12 bases aligning to TRBD1. Germline V gives CDR1 SGHNT, CDR2 YYREEE (reference sequence). The CDR3 covers 14 residues. V lost 4 bases to trimming and J lost 7 bases; unmatched junction nucleotides: 3. The CDR3 DNA sequence: TGTGCCAGCAGCCTGGGACAGGGGGCGAATGAGCAGTTCTTC. Translating gives CASSLGQGANEQFF.

This clone was observed a few times. V is TRBV6-4 and J is TRBJ1-2; 7 nucleotides align to TRBD1. Trimming took 7 bases from V and 3 from J; bases not matched to a gene: 11. There are 15 residues in the CDR3. Germline V gene sequence: CDR1 MRHNA, CDR2 SNTAGT. The CDR3 coding sequence is TGTGCCAGCACCGGGACAGCTAATATCGACTATGGCTACACCTTC. It translates to CASTGTANIDYGYTF.

The V and J genes are TRBV5-4 and TRBJ1-1, with unresolved D. This CDR3 region has 13 residues. The V gene lost 4 bases and the J gene lost 1 base, with 8 bases spanning the gap. The germline gives CDR1 SGHNT, CDR2 YYREEE (reference sequence). CDR3 in amino acids: CASSLLKNTEAFF. In nucleotides, the CDR3 is TGTGCCAGCAGCCTATTAAAGAACACTGAAGCTTTCTTT. The full variable domain, its missing parts supplied by reference TRBV5-4 and TRBJ1-1, is ETGVTQSPTHLIKTRGQQVTLRCSSQSGHNTVSWYQQALGQGPQFIFQYYREEENGRGNFPPRFSGLQFPNYSSELNVNALELDDSALYLCASSLLKNTEAFFGQGTRLTVV.

The genes are TRBV7-2 and TRBJ1-3; D is unclear. V dropped 6 bases and J dropped 0 bases, with 15 bases sitting between them. The CDR3 totals 16 residues. The V gene's germline CDR1 is SGHTA and CDR2 FQGNSA. The CDR3 is CASSYFLGSSGNTIYF. The CDR3, as DNA: TGTGCCAGCAGTTATTTCTTAGGGAGCTCTGGAAACACCATATATTTT.

The chain uses TRBV10-3 and TRBJ1-1, with D perhaps TRBD1 (6 bases). Germline CDR1 reads ENHRY; CDR2 reads SYGVKD. The V end was cut by 1 base, the J end by 2 bases, with 14 bases between. The CDR3 spans 16 residues. The CDR3 DNA sequence: TGTGCCATCAGTGAGTATCCCGGGACACCTAACACTGAAGCTTTCTTT. It translates to CAISEYPGTPNTEAFF.